Listed below are T cell receptor beta chains from one sample, sequenced in a study of blood T cell repertoires in COVID-19. The assay was immunoSEQ multiplex PCR, and TCRdb's table has in-frame clones only and misses some. The sample shows 250,000 or so clones, about 80% of them seen only once. Sequencing used peripheral blood. The receptor source for this set is an elderly woman with acute or convalescent COVID-19. CDR3s include the opening cysteine and the closing phenylalanine or tryptophan. The D gene is left open where the match is weak. Size tells how often a clone was seen (once, few, many) or the class of an expanded clone, and some rows leave it out.

TRBV6-1	.	.	TRBJ1-2	13	CASSDPGPYGYTF	TGTGCCAGCAGTGACCCAGGTCCCTATGGCTACACCTTC
TRBV5-8	few	.	TRBJ2-3	14	CASSQGTFTDTQYF	TGTGCCAGCAGCCAAGGGACTTTCACAGATACGCAGTATTTT
TRBV30	.	.	TRBJ1-4	12	CAWSRIGEKLFF	TGTGCCTGGAGTCGAATCGGGGAAAAACTGTTTTTT
TRBV5-1	.	.	TRBJ2-7	14	CASGRTPDSYEQYF	TGCGCCAGCGGCCGGACACCTGATAGTTACGAGCAGTACTTC
TRBV29-1	.	.	TRBJ1-2	12	CSVDPQNYGYTF	TGCAGCGTTGACCCACAGAACTATGGCTACACCTTC
TRBV7-2	few	TRBD1	TRBJ1-2	15	CASSPPGGQGYGYTF	TGTGCCAGCAGCCCCCCAGGGGGGCAGGGGTATGGCTACACCTTC
TRBV10-1	.	TRBD1	TRBJ1-3	14	CASSATGAGNTIYF	TGCGCCAGCAGTGCGACAGGGGCTGGAAACACCATATATTTT
TRBV27	many	TRBD1	TRBJ1-2	15	CASRAEYSDRAGYTF	TGTGCCAGCAGGGCTGAATACTCGGACAGGGCTGGCTACACCTTC
TRBV15	.	.	TRBJ2-4	14	CATSRGLAKNIQYF	TGTGCCACCAGCAGAGGACTCGCCAAAAACATTCAGTACTTC
TRBV7-9	.	.	TRBJ2-2	11	CASTRTGELFF	TGTGCCAGCACTCGGACCGGGGAGCTGTTTTTT
TRBV4-1	.	.	TRBJ1-2	15	CASSQAGQANYGYTF	TGCGCCAGCAGCCAAGCTGGACAAGCAAACTATGGCTACACCTTC
TRBV3-1/TRBV3-2	.	TRBD1	TRBJ1-5	15	CASSQAGTGGQPQHF	TGTGCCAGCAGCCAAGCTGGGACAGGGGGTCAGCCCCAGCATTTT